This is a list of T cell receptor beta chains from one sample in a study of cytomegalovirus exposure and HLA in healthy donors. Some clones are missing from TCRdb's copy, which holds only in-frame ones; the method was immunoSEQ multiplex PCR. The data show under 200,000 clones, approximately 88% seen once. The sample was PBMCs. These receptors were taken from a boy under 10 years old in good health and CMV-seronegative. Both conserved end residues are part of each CDR3. D genes are given only for firm matches. Size values are once, few and many counts, or a class for expanded clones, and some rows have none.

CDR3nt | CDR3aa | abundance | j_gene | v_gene | len | d_gene
TGTGCCAGCACCGGGACTAGCGGGAGGTACTACGAGCAGTACTTC | CASTGTSGRYYEQYF | . | TRBJ2-7 | TRBV5-8 | 15 | TRBD2
TGTGCCAGCAGCTTGAGGGCCCTCTCGACAGGGGTCTCCTACAATGAGCAGTTCTTC | CASSLRALSTGVSYNEQFF | once | TRBJ2-1 | TRBV7-8 | 19 | TRBD1
TGTGCCAGCAGCGTAGCTGGCAGGGGCAGGAATGAGCAGTTCTTC | CASSVAGRGRNEQFF | . | TRBJ2-1 | TRBV9 | 15 | .
TGTGCCAGCAGCCAAGACGGACCGGGACTAGCGGGAGAATCCGGCACAGATACGCAGTATTTT | CASSQDGPGLAGESGTDTQYF | . | TRBJ2-3 | TRBV9 | 21 | TRBD2
TGCAGCGCGGGAGTTCTAAGCATGAACACTGAAGCTTTCTTT | CSAGVLSMNTEAFF | . | TRBJ1-1 | TRBV29-1 | 14 | .
TGTGCCAGCAGCTCCGATCACCGGGGGGTCCAGTACTTC | CASSSDHRGVQYF | . | TRBJ2-5 | TRBV6-5 | 13 | TRBD2
TGTGCCAGCAGCTACAGGTTGGCCCTAATCAATGAGCAGTTCTTC | CASSYRLALINEQFF | . | TRBJ2-1 | TRBV7-8 | 15 | .
TGTGCCAGCAGTTCCCAAGCAGGGGCCAGAGGGGCTTTCTTT | CASSSQAGARGAFF | . | TRBJ1-1 | TRBV2 | 14 | .
TGTGCCAGTAGCGGGACACCGAACTATGGCTACACCTTC | CASSGTPNYGYTF | . | TRBJ1-2 | TRBV19 | 13 | .
TGTGCCAGCAGTGAAGCGGGGGTTAGCGGGAGCTACGAGCAGTACTTC | CASSEAGVSGSYEQYF | . | TRBJ2-7 | TRBV2 | 16 | TRBD2
TGTGCCAGCAGCTTGAAGGAGCACTCCTACGAGCAGTACTTC | CASSLKEHSYEQYF | . | TRBJ2-7 | TRBV5-5 | 14 | .
TGTGCCAGTGGTAGCGAGGCGAGCTCCTACAATGAGCAGTTCTTC | CASGSEASSYNEQFF | once | TRBJ2-1 | TRBV19 | 15 | .
TGCGCCAGCAGCCAGACGTTCGGGACTAGCGGACCCTTCTCCTCCTACAATGAGCAGTTCTTC | CASSQTFGTSGPFSSYNEQFF | . | TRBJ2-1 | TRBV4-1 | 21 | TRBD2
TGTGCCAGCAGCCCGCCCCGGGGGGAAGAGACCCAGTACTTC | CASSPPRGEETQYF | . | TRBJ2-5 | TRBV7-9 | 14 | TRBD2
TGCGCCAGCAGCTTGAGGGGCCAGGGGGCCTACGAGCAGTACTTC | CASSLRGQGAYEQYF | . | TRBJ2-7 | TRBV5-1 | 15 | TRBD1
TGCAGCGTTGAAGAAGGGGGTAGCACCGGGGAGCTGTTTTTT | CSVEEGGSTGELFF | . | TRBJ2-2 | TRBV29-1 | 14 | .
TGTGCCAGCAGCCGTTCGACAGGGGGGGACACCGGGGAGCTGTTTTTT | CASSRSTGGDTGELFF | . | TRBJ2-2 | TRBV7-6 | 16 | TRBD1
TGTGCCAGCAGTTGGACCGGACAGAGACGAAACACCATATATTTT | CASSWTGQRRNTIYF | few | TRBJ1-3 | TRBV6-1 | 15 | .
TGTGCCAGCAGTTACGGCGGGGGCATCGTGAATGAGCAGTTCTTC | CASSYGGGIVNEQFF | . | TRBJ2-1 | TRBV6-5 | 15 | .
TGTGCCAGTAGCCGTGACAGGGACACTGAAGCTTTCTTT | CASSRDRDTEAFF | . | TRBJ1-1 | TRBV19 | 13 | TRBD1
TGCGCCAGCAGCCTGGGGACTAGCGGGAGTTATGAGCAGTTCTTC | CASSLGTSGSYEQFF | . | TRBJ2-1 | TRBV5-1 | 15 | TRBD2
TGCGCCAGCAGCTTGCAAGTTAGTGAGGGTTACGAGCAGTACTTC | CASSLQVSEGYEQYF | . | TRBJ2-7 | TRBV5-1 | 15 | .